This entry lists 32 T cell receptor beta chains sequenced from one sample in a study of blood T cell repertoires in COVID-19. Measured with immunoSEQ multiplex PCR; TCRdb has only the in-frame clones, and not every one. The sample includes around 210,000 clones, about four fifths of them seen just once. The source material was peripheral blood. The receptor source for this set is a woman over 75 with COVID-19, enrolled during active disease.

The genes are TRBV30 and TRBJ2-1; D gene ambiguous. Looked up from germline, CDR1 is GTSNPN and CDR2 is SVGIG (reference sequence). CDR3 length: 18 amino acids. Trimming stripped 0 bases from V and 6 bases from J, with 24 bases between. CDR3 amino acids: CAWSVSGAWAEESNEQFF. The CDR3 nucleotides read TGTGCCTGGAGTGTCTCAGGCGCCTGGGCTGAAGAAAGCAATGAGCAGTTCTTC.

The CDR3: CASSEPSGAYGYTF. As DNA, the CDR3 is TGTGCCAGCAGCGAACCCTCAGGGGCCTATGGCTACACCTTC. J is TRBJ1-2 and V is TRBV2; possibly TRBD1 for D (6 bases). Germline CDR1 reads SNHLY; CDR2 reads FYNNEI. V was pared by 6 bases and J by 4 bases, with 15 bases between. The CDR3 is 14 amino acids.

V and J are TRBV5-6 and TRBJ2-7, with a tentative D call TRBD2 (6 bases). The V end lost 0 bases, the J end lost 3 bases, and 10 bases lay between the germline ends. This CDR3 contains 14 residues. Germline V CDR1 and CDR2: SGHDT, YYEEEE. CDR3 in DNA: TGTGCCAGCAGCTTGGGGCAGGGAGGCTACGAGCAGTACTTC. It specifies CASSLGQGGYEQYF.

This chain uses TRBV20-1 with TRBJ1-1; 7 bases align to TRBD1. Germline V gene sequence: CDR1 DFQATT, CDR2 SNEGSKA (reference sequence). The CDR3 has 11 residues. Unmatched junction bases numbered 8, after V lost 8 bases and J lost 8 bases. CDR3 DNA sequence: TGCAGTTCAGACTCCAGGGGGGAAGCTTTCTTT. This encodes CSSDSRGEAFF.

The V call is TRBV6-4, the J call TRBJ1-2; D is unresolved. Trimming removed 6 bases from V and 4 bases from J, with 9 bases in between. CDR1 is MRHNA, CDR2 SNTAGT, per germline. This CDR3 has 12 residues. The chain's CDR3 is CASSKEGYGYTF. Written as DNA, the CDR3 is TGTGCCAGCAGCAAGGAGGGCTATGGCTACACCTTC.

The chain couples TRBV19 to TRBJ2-3; tentative D call: TRBD2 (6 bases). The CDR3 has 14 amino acids. Germline V lookup: CDR1 LNHDA, CDR2 SQIVND (reference sequence). V lost 0 bases and J 6 bases, leaving 10 bases between the germline ends. This CDR3 is CASSIDGGGDTQYF. For the CDR3, the DNA is TGTGCCAGTAGTATAGATGGGGGAGGTGATACGCAGTATTTT.

J is TRBJ2-5 and V is TRBV3-1 (or the pseudogene TRBV3-2), with 9 bases aligning to TRBD2. Germline lookup yields CDR1 LGHDT and CDR2 YNNKEL (reference sequence). Germline trimming cut 3 bases from V and 3 bases from J; bases unmatched to any gene: 2. This CDR3 region has 14 residues. CDR3 in DNA: TGTGCCAGCAGCCAGGCGGGGGGGAAAGAGACCCAGTACTTC. Encoded protein: CASSQAGGKETQYF.

This clone was observed a few times. The genes are TRBV3-1 (or the pseudogene TRBV3-2) and TRBJ1-3, with TRBD1 identical over 7 bases. This CDR3 is 16 amino acids long. After removal of 1 base from V and 9 bases from J, the junction contained 12 bases not matched to a gene. Germline V gives CDR1 LGHDT, CDR2 YNNKEL (reference sequence). CDR3 protein: CASSQAAETGSGTIYF. DNA for the CDR3: TGTGCCAGCAGCCAAGCAGCTGAGACAGGGAGTGGCACCATATATTTT.

This chain joins TRBV5-1 and TRBJ1-4; 8 positions match TRBD1. CDR3 length: 15 residues. V was pared by 0 bases and J by 5 bases, with 3 bases of the junction left unmatched. The germline V gene has CDR1 SGHRS and CDR2 YFSETQ. CDR3 sequence reads: CASSLEGTGNEKLFF. The DNA of the CDR3 is TGCGCCAGCAGCTTGGAAGGGACAGGAAATGAAAAACTGTTTTTT.

The chain carries TRBV3-1 (or the pseudogene TRBV3-2) and TRBJ1-3, with unresolved D. Germline CDR1 LGHDT, CDR2 YNNKEL (reference sequence). CDR3 length: 16 residues. Trimming pared 4 bases from V and 4 bases from J, leaving 17 bases between. CDR3 nucleotides: TGTGCCAGCAGCCCACCCCGGCAGGCATCCGGAAACACCATATATTTT. Residues: CASSPPRQASGNTIYF.

V usage is TRBV2 and J usage is TRBJ2-1; 8 bases match TRBD1. The CDR3 has 15 residues. J gave up 7 bases and V 6 bases, and 11 bases lay outside the gene matches. CDR1 SNHLY and CDR2 FYNNEI come from the germline V gene. The CDR3 reads CASRSQGAFWNEQFF. The CDR3 bases are TGTGCCAGCAGGTCTCAGGGGGCCTTTTGGAATGAGCAGTTCTTC.

This clone showed up many times. Within the sample, other DNA sequences also encode this same CDR3. The chain combines TRBV4-1 with TRBJ2-7, with 10 bases that match TRBD1. Looked up from germline, CDR1 is MGHRA and CDR2 is YSYEKL. The trim removed 3 bases at V and 2 bases at J, leaving 4 bases unmatched. The CDR3 extends over 15 amino acids. The CDR3: CASSQSGTGAYEQYF. Here the CDR3 DNA reads TGCGCCAGCAGCCAGTCGGGGACAGGGGCCTACGAGCAGTACTTC.

The chain uses TRBV18 and TRBJ2-5; a weak D match, TRBD1 (6 bases). CDR1 is KGHSH and CDR2 is LQKENI in the germline V gene. Trimming shortened V by 5 bases and J by 2 bases, and 9 bases separated the two germline ends. The CDR3 spans 13 residues. The CDR3 reads CASSSDSQETQYF. As DNA, the CDR3 is TGTGCCAGCTCATCGGACAGTCAAGAGACCCAGTACTTC.

This clone came up once. V gene TRBV9 combines with J gene TRBJ2-2; 13 positions match TRBD2. The germline gives CDR1 SGDLS, CDR2 YYNGEE. V was clipped by 4 bases and J by 7 bases; unmatched bases: 10. This CDR3 has 17 amino acids. The CDR3 sequence is CASSPTSGRAYDGELFF. CDR3 bases: TGTGCCAGCAGCCCCACTAGCGGGAGGGCCTACGACGGGGAGCTGTTTTTT.

This chain links TRBV5-4 with TRBJ1-2; D not certain. This CDR3 region has 12 residues. The V end lost 6 bases, the J end lost 8 bases, and 14 bases lay between the germline ends. Germline V gene sequence: CDR1 SGHNT, CDR2 YYREEE (reference sequence). This CDR3 reads CASNPGLGGYTF. The CDR3 DNA sequence: TGTGCCAGCAACCCAGGCTTGGGCGGCTACACCTTC. The variable domain in full, completed from reference TRBV5-4 and TRBJ1-2, reads ETGVTQSPTHLIKTRGQQVTLRCSSQSGHNTVSWYQQALGQGPQFIFQYYREEENGRGNFPPRFSGLQFPNYSSELNVNALELDDSALYLCASNPGLGGYTFGSGTRLTVV.

Concerning this clone itself: Other DNA sequences of this sample code for an identical CDR3. The chain joins TRBV9 to TRBJ1-5, with a tentative D call TRBD1 (6 bases). Germline CDR1 reads SGDLS; CDR2 reads YYNGEE. V shed 0 bases and J shed 2 bases, with 9 bases lying between them. This CDR3 comprises 15 residues. In DNA, the CDR3 is TGTGCCAGCAGCGTAGGCCCAGGGGGCAATCAGCCCCAGCATTTT. It codes for CASSVGPGGNQPQHF.

The J gene is TRBJ1-2, the V gene TRBV7-2; tentatively, D is TRBD1 (5 bases). The germline V gene encodes CDR1 SGHTA and CDR2 FQGNSA. This CDR3 has 14 residues. V was trimmed by 3 bases and J by 4 bases, leaving 12 bases between them. The CDR3 is CASSFYLGAYGYTF. Written as DNA, the CDR3 is TGTGCCAGCAGCTTTTACCTTGGGGCCTATGGCTACACCTTC.

The chain joins TRBV6-5 to TRBJ1-1; D is perhaps TRBD1 (5 bases). Trimming took 3 bases from V and 1 from J, leaving 15 bases between them. Germline V gene data show CDR1 as MNHEY and CDR2 as SVGAGI. This CDR3 contains 16 residues. In nucleotides, the CDR3 is TGTGCCAGCAGTTATTATCCCCGGGACTGGAACACTGAAGCTTTCTTT. It is translated as CASSYYPRDWNTEAFF.

V usage is TRBV7-9 and J usage is TRBJ2-5; 11 bases agree with TRBD1. Trimming cost V 7 bases and J 5 bases; bases outside gene matches: 6. The germline V gene has CDR1 SEHNR and CDR2 FQNEAQ (reference sequence). The CDR3 length is 14 residues. The CDR3 DNA follows: TGTGCCAGCACCCGGACAGGGGGCGAGGAGACCCAGTACTTC. Protein: CASTRTGGEETQYF. The complete variable domain, with remaining parts taken from reference TRBV7-9 and TRBJ2-5, reads DTGVSQNPRHKITKRGQNVTFRCDPISEHNRLYWYRQTLGQGPEFLTYFQNEAQLEKSRLLSDRFSAERPKGSFSTLEIQRTEQGDSAMYLCASTRTGGEETQYFGPGTRLLVL.

This chain links TRBV10-2 with TRBJ1-6, with D perhaps matching TRBD1 (5 bases). CDR3 length equals 17 residues. The ends were cut back, 3 bases at V and 6 bases at J, with 18 bases in the middle. Germline V gene lookup returns CDR1 WSHSY and CDR2 SAAADI. This CDR3 reads CASSELRDSNGNSPLHF. For the CDR3, the DNA is TGCGCCAGCAGTGAACTAAGGGACTCAAACGGTAATTCACCCCTCCACTTT.

V gene TRBV28 combines with J gene TRBJ1-5; D gene uncertain. V gave up 2 bases and J gave up 9 bases, with 14 bases separating them. This CDR3 has 14 residues. The V gene's germline CDR1 is MDHEN and CDR2 SYDVKM. CDR3 sequence: CASSLGPATGPQHF. The DNA for the CDR3 is TGTGCCAGCAGTTTAGGGCCGGCCACCGGGCCCCAGCATTTT.

The chain links TRBV6-6 to TRBJ2-2; 7 positions match TRBD2. CDR1 MNHNY and CDR2 SVGAGI come from the germline V gene (reference sequence). The CDR3 has 14 amino acids. Germline trimming cut 8 bases from V and 4 bases from J; bases unmatched to any gene: 7. CDR3 nucleotides: TGTGCCAGCCTAAGGGAGGGCCCCACCGGGGAGCTGTTTTTT. Encoded protein: CASLREGPTGELFF.

The sample holds one count of this clone. V is TRBV12-5 and J is TRBJ2-3; tentatively, D is TRBD1 (5 bases). V dropped 1 base and J dropped 2 bases, with 10 bases sitting between them. There are 15 residues in the CDR3. Germline values: CDR1 LGHNT, CDR2 FRNRAP. The CDR3 sequence is CASGLGPGITDTQYF. DNA for the CDR3: TGTGCTAGTGGTTTGGGTCCAGGGATCACAGATACGCAGTATTTT.

CDR3 sequence (DNA): TGTGCCAGCAGCCAAGATTGGAAGGGAGCCTATGGCTACACCTTC. It encodes CASSQDWKGAYGYTF. The chain uses TRBV3-1 (or the pseudogene TRBV3-2) and TRBJ1-2; D remains unclear. The germline V gene has CDR1 LGHDT and CDR2 YNNKEL (reference sequence). The V end lost 0 bases, the J end lost 4 bases, and 12 bases lay between the germline ends. The CDR3 spans 15 residues.

The chain joins TRBV6-5 to TRBJ1-2, with TRBD1 matching over 8 bases. The CDR3 totals 13 residues. After removal of 7 bases from V and 5 bases from J, the junction contained 6 bases not matched to a gene. The V gene's germline CDR1 is MNHEY and CDR2 SVGAGI. This CDR3 reads CASTITGGYGYTF. The DNA for the CDR3 is TGTGCCAGCACCATCACAGGGGGGTATGGCTACACCTTC.

This clone was seen once. CDR3 residues: CASSLGRGQPQHF. The CDR3 DNA sequence: TGTGCCAGCAGCTTAGGCAGGGGGCAGCCCCAGCATTTT. The chain carries TRBV7-8 and TRBJ1-5; 7 bases map to TRBD1. The ends lost 1 base at V and 7 bases at J; junction bases unmatched: 1. Per the germline V gene, CDR1 is SGHVS and CDR2 is FQNEAQ. The CDR3 has 13 residues.

The chain is built from TRBV2 and TRBJ2-1, with 7 bases aligning to TRBD1. The CDR3 sequence is 15 residues long. J gave up 4 bases and V 6 bases, and 9 bases lay outside the gene matches. The germline gives CDR1 SNHLY, CDR2 FYNNEI. The CDR3 DNA follows: TGTGCCAGCAGCCCGACAGGGCAATCGTACAATGAGCAGTTCTTC. Translated, it gives CASSPTGQSYNEQFF.

This sequence joins TRBV5-1 and TRBJ2-5, with 8 nucleotides matching TRBD2. The V segment lost 0 bases and the J segment 1 base; nucleotides outside the gene matches: 5. The CDR3 has 16 residues. Germline assignment: CDR1 SGHRS and CDR2 YFSETQ. The CDR3 nucleotides are TGCGCCAGCAGCTTGGGTAGCGGGGCGGCCCAAGAGACCCAGTACTTC. This translates into CASSLGSGAAQETQYF.

The chain recombines TRBV5-1 with TRBJ1-1; the D gene is possibly TRBD1 (6 bases). The germline gives CDR1 SGHRS, CDR2 YFSETQ. The germline V and J ends were trimmed by 0 bases and 1 base, with 7 bases remaining between them. The CDR3 length is 14 residues. The CDR3 region has the DNA TGCGCCAGCAGCTTGGCACAGGGGAACACTGAAGCTTTCTTT. This gives the protein CASSLAQGNTEAFF.

The gene calls are TRBV15 and TRBJ2-6; the match to TRBD1 covers 9 bases. Germline trimming cut 3 bases from V and 5 bases from J; bases unmatched to any gene: 11. The CDR3 contains 18 residues. Germline lookup yields CDR1 LNHNV and CDR2 YYDKDF (reference sequence). The DNA of the CDR3 is TGTGCCACCAGCAGCGGACAGGGGAGTGCTTTACGGGCCAACGTCCTGACTTTC. Translated: CATSSGQGSALRANVLTF.

J is TRBJ2-3 and V is TRBV2, with 10 bases identical to TRBD2. Per germline, CDR1 SNHLY and CDR2 FYNNEI. With V trimmed by 4 bases and J by 0 bases, 1 base remained unmatched. CDR3 length equals 15 residues. The CDR3 coding sequence is TGTGCCAGCAGTGTACTAGCGGGGAGCACAGATACGCAGTATTTT. Translated: CASSVLAGSTDTQYF.

This clone turned up a few times. V gene TRBV21-1 combines with J gene TRBJ1-1; the table's D call, TRBD1, has no DNA check behind it. TRBV21-1 is designated a pseudogene. The CDR3 is 14 amino acids. The CDR3 sequence: CASSKVGANTEAFF. The CDR3 DNA follows: TGTGCCAGCAGCAAAGTGGGGGCCAACACTGAAGCTTTCTTT.